This section outlines one TCR beta chain sequence together with its context. Its antigen is not identified. This record belongs to a study of cytotoxic CD8 clonotypes in ibrutinib-treated CLL. Study-level information: Median treatment time before response sampling was approximately twelve months, range 6 to 36. Whole-study results and caveats: Clonality measured at baseline exceeded age-matched healthy donors, tracking circulating CD8+ T-cell counts. Public clonotypes occurred uncommonly; on treatment, they contracted or remained stable.

Sequencing was designed to attain a depth spanning 1 in 200,000 to 1 in 1 million T cells. TCRdb keeps only in-frame clones here, not all; method: immunoSEQ multiplex PCR. The sample yields tens of thousands of clones, more than 70% seen once. This sample comprised PBMCs, obtained after 12 months of ibrutinib treatment. This receptor was identified in a human donor with chronic lymphocytic leukemia.

In nucleotides, the CDR3 is TGTGCCAGCAGTCCGAGGGACAGGAGAAACTATGGCTACACCTTC. This sequence encodes CASSPRDRRNYGYTF. V is TRBV27 and J is TRBJ1-2, with 8 nucleotides matching TRBD1. CDR3 length equals 15 residues. The J segment lost 2 bases and the V segment lost 5 bases, leaving 7 bases of the junction unmatched. From germline, CDR1 is MNHEY and CDR2 SMNVEV (reference sequence).